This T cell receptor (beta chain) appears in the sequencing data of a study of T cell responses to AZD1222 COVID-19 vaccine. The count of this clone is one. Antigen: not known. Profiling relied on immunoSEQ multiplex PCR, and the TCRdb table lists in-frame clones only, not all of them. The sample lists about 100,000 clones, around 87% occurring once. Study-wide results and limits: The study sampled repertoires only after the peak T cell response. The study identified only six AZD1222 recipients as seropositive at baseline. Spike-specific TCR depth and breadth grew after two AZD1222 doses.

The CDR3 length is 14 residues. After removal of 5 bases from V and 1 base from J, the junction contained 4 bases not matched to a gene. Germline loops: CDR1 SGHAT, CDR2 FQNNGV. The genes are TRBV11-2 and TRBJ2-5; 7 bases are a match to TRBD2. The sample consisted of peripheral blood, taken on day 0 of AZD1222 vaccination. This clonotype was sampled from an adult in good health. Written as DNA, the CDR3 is TGTGCCAGCAGCCTGTGGACTAGCCAAGAGACCCAGTACTTC. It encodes CASSLWTSQETQYF.